One and the same sample provided the 28 T cell receptor beta chains below, sequenced in a study of T cells in Graves' hyperthyroidism and ophthalmopathy. Amplified TCR beta CDR3 regions derived from RNA transcripts. TCR CDR3 regions were first amplified by RT-PCR with HTBI primers. TCRdb reprocessed the multiplex PCR reads with MiXCR, giving one entry per CDR3 protein. Among approximately 640,000 distinct CDR3 sequences, 15% to 20% were seen once, and the ten largest hold less than 4.5%. Sequenced input: blood. The source is a woman in her twenties or thirties with Graves' hyperthyroidism.

At least ten counts were recorded for this clonotype. The chain is built from TRBV7-8 and TRBJ1-6; TRBD1 matches 9 bases. The trim removed 5 bases at V and 5 bases at J, leaving 4 bases unmatched. Germline V gene data show CDR1 as SGHVS and CDR2 as FQNEAQ. The CDR3 has 15 amino acids. The CDR3 reads CASSQGQGHNSPLHF. DNA of the CDR3: TGTGCCAGCAGCCAAGGACAGGGGCATAATTCACCCCTCCACTTT.

The sample holds many counts of this clonotype. V gene TRBV20-1 combines with J gene TRBJ2-5, with a possible D match to TRBD2 (6 bases). This CDR3 region has 15 residues. Per the germline V gene, CDR1 is DFQATT and CDR2 is SNEGSKA (reference sequence). V was cut by 6 bases and J by 4 bases, with 21 bases left in between. CDR3 in amino acids: CSADGGAGFLETQYF. The CDR3 nucleotides read TGCAGTGCGGATGGGGGTGCGGGATTCCTAGAGACCCAGTACTTC.

The chain combines TRBV20-1 with TRBJ2-7; D gene uncertain. This CDR3 spans 13 amino acids. Trimming shortened V by 0 bases and J by 3 bases, and 9 bases separated the two germline ends. Germline assignment: CDR1 DFQATT and CDR2 SNEGSKA (reference sequence). CDR3 sequence: CSARDENYYEQYF. The CDR3, as DNA: TGCAGTGCTAGAGATGAGAACTACTACGAGCAGTACTTC.

At least ten counts were recorded for this clonotype. This chain uses TRBV7-9 with TRBJ2-7; either TRBD1 or TRBD2 may fit D (5 bases each). Looked up from germline, CDR1 is SEHNR and CDR2 is FQNEAQ (reference sequence). The CDR3 has 14 amino acids. V was cut by 4 bases and J by 1 base, with 11 bases left in between. The CDR3 DNA is TGTGCCAGCAGCTGGGACGGATTATCCTACGAGCAGTACTTC. Its translation: CASSWDGLSYEQYF.

The chain employs TRBV20-1 and TRBJ2-7, with D perhaps matching TRBD1 (5 bases). Germline V gene lookup returns CDR1 DFQATT and CDR2 SNEGSKA (reference sequence). The CDR3 runs to 13 residues. Trimming took off 0 bases at V and 3 bases at J, with 9 bases between the two ends. The CDR3 sequence is CSARDRADYEQYF. The CDR3 DNA reads as TGCAGTGCTAGAGACAGGGCCGACTACGAGCAGTACTTC.

This clonotype was observed many times. The chain carries TRBV18 and TRBJ2-5; possibly TRBD1 for D (6 bases). The CDR3 covers 13 residues. V dropped 6 bases and J dropped 2 bases, with 10 bases sitting between them. Germline lookup yields CDR1 KGHSH and CDR2 LQKENI. The CDR3 is CASSWQGQETQYF. In nucleotides, the CDR3 is TGTGCCAGCTCTTGGCAGGGGCAAGAGACCCAGTACTTC.

The sample holds many counts of this clonotype. The J gene is TRBJ1-2, the V gene TRBV28; possibly TRBD1 for D (5 bases). Trimming pared 3 bases from V and 1 base from J, leaving 6 bases between. Germline CDR1 is MDHEN and CDR2 is SYDVKM. The CDR3 is 13 amino acids. CDR3: CASSLDNNYGYTF. The CDR3 DNA sequence: TGTGCCAGCAGTTTGGACAATAACTATGGCTACACCTTC.

The genes are TRBV2 and TRBJ2-7; D is perhaps TRBD1 (5 bases). With 7 bases removed from V and 3 bases from J, the gap between germline ends came to 10 bases. Looked up from germline, CDR1 is SNHLY and CDR2 is FYNNEI. CDR3 length equals 12 residues. Here the CDR3 DNA reads TGTGCCAGCACCAAGGGGAACTACGAGCAGTACTTC. Protein sequence: CASTKGNYEQYF.

The gene calls are TRBV18 and TRBJ2-7, with D tentatively TRBD2 (7 bases). With 3 bases removed from V and 4 bases from J, the gap between germline ends came to 13 bases. Germline assignment: CDR1 KGHSH and CDR2 LQKENI. CDR3 length: 14 residues. The CDR3 sequence is CASSPRGAQYEQYF. The DNA of the CDR3 is TGTGCCAGCTCACCCCGGGGGGCTCAATACGAGCAGTACTTC.

Many counts were recorded for this clonotype. J is TRBJ2-7 and V is TRBV2, with D unclear. The germline V gene encodes CDR1 SNHLY and CDR2 FYNNEI. The CDR3 length is 14 residues. The V gene lost 7 bases and the J gene lost 3 bases, with 16 bases spanning the gap. The CDR3 DNA reads as TGTGCCAGCAAGGATATAGAAGCGATCTACGAGCAGTACTTC. It codes for CASKDIEAIYEQYF. Complete variable domain (other parts from reference TRBV2 and TRBJ2-7): EPEVTQTPSHQVTQMGQEVILRCVPISNHLYFYWYRQILGQKVEFLVSFYNNEISEKSEIFDDQFSVERPDGSNFTLKIRSTKLEDSAMYFCASKDIEAIYEQYFGPGTRLTVT.

In this sample, this clonotype turned up many times. J is TRBJ1-4 and V is TRBV2; 9 positions agree with TRBD1. Germline lookup yields CDR1 SNHLY and CDR2 FYNNEI. The V and J ends lost 6 bases and 8 bases, in that order; junction bases with no gene match: 13. This CDR3 is built from 16 residues. This CDR3 reads CASRPRDRVFKEKLFF. The CDR3 coding sequence is TGTGCCAGCAGACCCCGGGACAGGGTGTTTAAGGAAAAACTGTTTTTT.

In its sample, this clonotype was seen a few times. The chain recombines TRBV12-3 or TRBV12-4 with TRBJ1-5, with 7 bases identical to TRBD1. This CDR3 has 14 residues. The V gene end was trimmed by 3 bases and the J gene end by 11 bases; junction bases not matched to a gene: 10. This CDR3 is CASSLGQTFTSQHF. Here the CDR3 DNA reads TGTGCCAGCAGTTTGGGACAGACGTTCACGTCCCAGCATTTT.

The chain joins TRBV30 to TRBJ1-1; D call uncertain. Germline V gives CDR1 GTSNPN, CDR2 SVGIG (reference sequence). V was trimmed by 3 bases and J by 0 bases, leaving 11 bases between them. The CDR3 runs 14 residues. The CDR3 is CAWRRNSMNTEAFF. DNA for the CDR3: TGTGCCTGGAGAAGGAACAGCATGAACACTGAAGCTTTCTTT.

The chain combines TRBV29-1 with TRBJ1-5; D is undetermined. The V and J ends lost 4 bases and 4 bases respectively, with 11 bases between them. CDR1 is SQVTM, CDR2 ANQGSEA, per germline. The CDR3 runs to 13 residues. The CDR3 protein is CSVGSGRNQPQHF. The CDR3, as DNA: TGCAGCGTTGGATCGGGCAGGAATCAGCCCCAGCATTTT.

This clonotype was recorded a few times. A much larger clonotype is one base distant, so this may be a read error. The CDR3 sequence is CASSGRGKNYGYTF. In DNA form, the CDR3 reads TGTGCCAGCAGCGGCCGGGGCAAGAACTATGGCTACACCTTC. V gene TRBV2 combines with J gene TRBJ1-2, with D tentatively TRBD1 (5 bases). V lost 6 bases to trimming and J lost 2 bases, with 13 bases between them. The germline V gene encodes CDR1 SNHLY and CDR2 FYNNEI. CDR3 length: 14 residues.

The CDR3 DNA is TGTGCCAGCAGTTATGTGGGAATCCAAGAGACCCAGTACTTC. Translation gives CASSYVGIQETQYF. The chain recombines TRBV6-2 or TRBV6-3 with TRBJ2-5, with unresolved D. Germline CDR1 MNHEY, CDR2 SVGEGT. The germline V and J ends were trimmed by 3 bases and 1 base, with 9 bases remaining between them. This CDR3 is 14 amino acids long.

Turning to this clonotype: Possible read error: a much larger clone is one base away. The chain carries TRBV5-1 and TRBJ2-1; D possibly uses TRBD1 or TRBD2 (7 bases each). The germline gives CDR1 SGHRS, CDR2 YFSETQ. The CDR3 contains 16 residues. CDR3 amino acids: CASSLGDQGGNNEQSF. CDR3 coding DNA: TGCGCCAGCAGCTTGGGGGACCAGGGGGGGAACAATGAGCAGTCCTTC.

This clonotype was counted ten times or more. The rearrangement uses TRBV6-1 and TRBJ2-5; 9 nucleotides agree with TRBD2. The CDR3 length is 16 residues. Germline CDR1 is MNHNS and CDR2 is SASEGT. The junction had 10 bases not matched to a gene; V was cut back by 4 bases and J by 4 bases. CDR3: CASSVIAGAQGETQYF. In DNA, the CDR3 is TGTGCCAGCAGTGTGATAGCGGGAGCTCAAGGAGAGACCCAGTACTTC.

This clonotype was picked up a small number of times. The V gene is TRBV7-9, the J gene TRBJ2-7; perhaps TRBD1 as D (5 bases). Looked up from germline, CDR1 is SEHNR and CDR2 is FQNEAQ (reference sequence). This CDR3 has 15 amino acids. V lost 5 bases to trimming and J lost 3 bases, with 17 bases between them. CDR3 region: CASSRTGPSHYEQYF. CDR3 bases: TGTGCCAGCAGCCGTACAGGACCCTCCCACTACGAGCAGTACTTC.

This clonotype was recorded a few times. The chain links TRBV7-3 to TRBJ1-1; 7 bases map to TRBD1. J gave up 1 base and V 5 bases, and 4 bases lay outside the gene matches. The CDR3 sequence is 14 residues long. Looked up from germline, CDR1 is SGHTA and CDR2 is FQGTGA. The CDR3 coding sequence is TGTGCCAGCAGCGCAACAGGGGCGAACACTGAAGCTTTCTTT. This translates into CASSATGANTEAFF.

V usage is TRBV3-1 and J usage is TRBJ2-5, with TRBD2 matching 8 bases. This CDR3 spans 14 amino acids. V lost 3 bases and J lost 2; bases outside the gene matches: 2. Germline CDR1 and CDR2: LGHDT and YNNKEL (reference sequence). The CDR3 loop is CASSQVAGQETQYF. The DNA of the CDR3 is TGTGCCAGCAGCCAGGTAGCGGGGCAAGAGACCCAGTACTTC.

In this sample, this clonotype turned up many times. This sequence joins TRBV6-1 and TRBJ2-7; 11 bases agree with TRBD1. CDR3 length: 15 amino acids. The J segment lost 3 bases and the V segment lost 5 bases, leaving 6 bases of the junction unmatched. Germline CDR1 MNHNS, CDR2 SASEGT. CDR3 DNA sequence: TGTGCCAGCAGTAACCCCGGGACAGGGGGCTACGAGCAGTACTTC. Its protein product is CASSNPGTGGYEQYF.

Comments on this clonotype: Mismatch with germline at one junction end may stem from a read error. This rearrangement joins TRBV27 to TRBJ2-5; D is ambiguous. Germline V CDR1 and CDR2: MNHEY, SMNVEV (reference sequence). The length of the CDR3 is 12 residues. CDR3 in amino acids: CASSLDGETQCF. The CDR3 coding sequence is TGTGCCAGCAGTTTAGATGGAGAGACCCAGTGCTTC.

This clonotype was recorded at least ten times. The chain couples TRBV20-1 to TRBJ1-1; TRBD1 might be the D (6 bases). With 5 bases removed from V and 1 base from J, the gap between germline ends came to 14 bases. The CDR3 loop spans 14 amino acids. Germline CDR1 DFQATT, CDR2 SNEGSKA (reference sequence). The CDR3 DNA sequence: TGCAGTGCTTATAAAAGGGGGTGGAACACTGAAGCTTTCTTT. Translated, it gives CSAYKRGWNTEAFF.

This clonotype was detected a few times. The V gene is TRBV20-1, the J gene TRBJ2-2, with D hard to call. This CDR3 contains 14 residues. V lost 3 bases, J lost 3 bases, and 11 bases lay in between. Per germline, CDR1 DFQATT and CDR2 SNEGSKA (reference sequence). The CDR3 is CSARFPPDTGELFF. The CDR3 DNA is TGCAGTGCTAGGTTTCCCCCTGACACCGGGGAGCTGTTTTTT.

This clonotype was recorded at least ten times. This chain connects TRBV6-2 or TRBV6-3 to TRBJ2-7; D gene uncertain. Germline V gene data show CDR1 as MNHEY and CDR2 as SVGEGT. This CDR3 comprises 13 residues. V lost 2 bases to trimming and J lost 2 bases, with 7 bases between them. In DNA, the CDR3 is TGTGCCAGCAGTTACGGGATAACCTACGAGCAGTACTTC. It codes for CASSYGITYEQYF.

This clonotype was counted at least ten times. This rearrangement joins TRBV7-2 to TRBJ2-7; TRBD2 matches at 13 bases. V shed 5 bases and J 7 bases; nucleotides not matched to a gene: 11. This CDR3 region has 16 residues. Germline-derived CDR1 and CDR2 are SGHTA and FQGNSA. CDR3 bases: TGTGCCAGCAGCCACCCAAGGACTAGCGGGAGAAGTGAGCAGTACTTC. This encodes CASSHPRTSGRSEQYF.

This clonotype was observed at least ten times. The chain has TRBV2 and TRBJ1-1; D remains unclear. The CDR3 contains 14 residues. The ends were cut back, 6 bases at V and 4 bases at J, with 15 bases in the middle. Germline V CDR1 and CDR2: SNHLY, FYNNEI. The CDR3 is CASRATDHGTEAFF. The CDR3 nucleotides read TGTGCCAGCAGAGCTACAGATCACGGCACTGAAGCTTTCTTT.